The next 29 T cell receptor beta chains were all read from a single sample in a study of T cell changes during pregnancy in multiple sclerosis. Only in-frame clones appear in the TCRdb table, and some are missing; sequencing was by immunoSEQ multiplex PCR. The sample records about 60,000 clones, about 92% being singletons. Sequenced material: peripheral blood, taken in the first trimester of pregnancy. The receptors were sampled from a female donor with multiple sclerosis, enrolled in a pregnancy study.

This rearrangement joins TRBV21-1 to TRBJ1-2; the DNA was not used to check the table's D call, TRBD1. TRBV21-1 is annotated as a pseudogene. This CDR3 comprises 14 residues. CDR3 coding DNA: TGTGCCAGCAGCGGGGACAGGGATTCGTATGGCTACACCTTC. It translates to CASSGDRDSYGYTF.

This clone occurred once. The chain carries TRBV27 and TRBJ2-7; 7 nucleotides align to TRBD2. CDR1 and CDR2 (germline): MNHEY, SMNVEV (reference sequence). V was clipped by 6 bases and J by 2 bases; unmatched bases: 7. CDR3 length: 14 residues. CDR3 protein: CASRRTSSTYEQYF. CDR3 coding DNA: TGTGCCAGCAGGCGGACTAGTAGCACCTACGAGCAGTACTTC.

The CDR3 spells CASRVDRSSGNTIYF. CDR3 bases: TGTGCCAGCAGGGTGGACAGAAGCTCTGGAAACACCATATATTTT. The chain is built from TRBV2 and TRBJ1-3; tentative D call: TRBD1 (6 bases). Trimming shortened V by 6 bases and J by 0 bases, and 12 bases separated the two germline ends. Germline V lookup: CDR1 SNHLY, CDR2 FYNNEI. This CDR3 spans 15 amino acids.

The rearrangement uses TRBV7-8 and TRBJ1-4; D is ambiguous. The CDR3 spans 14 residues. V lost 6 bases and J lost 8, with 16 bases in between. CDR1 is SGHVS and CDR2 is FQNEAQ in the germline V gene. The CDR3 nucleotides are TGTGCCAGCAGATACGGCGGATTCTGCGAAAAACTGTTTTTT. It yields the protein CASRYGGFCEKLFF.

The count of this clone is one. The CDR3 DNA is TGTGCCTGCGCGGGGGGGTTGAACACTGAAGCTTTCTTT. Amino acids: CACAGGLNTEAFF. The V gene is TRBV30, the J gene TRBJ1-1; D is perhaps TRBD1 (5 bases). Germline loops: CDR1 GTSNPN, CDR2 SVGIG (reference sequence). CDR3 length equals 13 residues. The V gene lost 6 bases and the J gene lost 0 bases, with 11 bases spanning the gap.

V gene TRBV11-2 combines with J gene TRBJ1-6; the D is unclear. The CDR3 loop spans 13 amino acids. The V end lost 3 bases, the J end lost 11 bases, and 11 bases lay between the germline ends. The germline CDR1 and CDR2 sequences are SGHAT and FQNNGV. CDR3 amino acids: CASSFLGPTPLHF. Here the CDR3 DNA reads TGTGCCAGCAGCTTCCTGGGCCCGACACCCCTCCACTTT.

V and J are TRBV7-2 and TRBJ1-5; no clear D gene. Germline-derived CDR1 and CDR2 are SGHTA and FQGNSA. Trimming removed 1 base from V and 2 bases from J, with 9 bases in between. The CDR3 is 15 residues long. The CDR3 DNA is TGTGCCAGCAGCTTAGGCTATCGGGGCAATCAGCCCCAGCATTTT. It specifies CASSLGYRGNQPQHF.

The chain employs TRBV6-1 and TRBJ2-3, with D possibly being TRBD1 (6 bases). CDR1 is MNHNS and CDR2 is SASEGT in the germline V gene. With 5 bases removed from V and 4 bases from J, the gap between germline ends came to 10 bases. The length of the CDR3 is 13 residues. The CDR3 sequence: CASSPAGADTQYF. In DNA form, the CDR3 reads TGTGCCAGCAGTCCCGCAGGGGCAGATACGCAGTATTTT.

This chain connects TRBV6-6 to TRBJ2-1; perhaps TRBD2 as D (6 bases). V was pared by 5 bases and J by 6 bases, with 14 bases between. The CDR3 is 14 residues long. The germline V gene encodes CDR1 MNHNY and CDR2 SVGAGI (reference sequence). In DNA form, the CDR3 reads TGTGCCAGCAGTCCGACGACTAGGTCCAATGAGCAGTTCTTC. Protein sequence: CASSPTTRSNEQFF.

V is TRBV4-3 and J is TRBJ2-7; 8 nucleotides agree with TRBD2. Germline trimming cut 1 base from V and 0 bases from J; bases unmatched to any gene: 2. CDR1 is LGHNA, CDR2 YSLEER, per germline. This CDR3 is built from 15 residues. Here the CDR3 reads CASSQGSGASYEQYF. The CDR3 region has the DNA TGCGCCAGCAGCCAAGGTAGCGGGGCCTCCTACGAGCAGTACTTC.

The chain has TRBV9 and TRBJ2-1, with D possibly TRBD2 on 6 matching bases. V dropped 0 bases and J dropped 0 bases, with 7 bases sitting between them. Germline V CDR1 and CDR2: SGDLS, YYNGEE. The CDR3 is made up of 15 amino acids. The CDR3 region is CASSVGGNSYNEQFF. CDR3 bases: TGTGCCAGCAGCGTAGGCGGGAACTCCTACAATGAGCAGTTCTTC.

This rearrangement joins TRBV19 to TRBJ2-3; D unclear. V was trimmed by 5 bases and J by 6 bases, leaving 6 bases between them. The CDR3 consists of 11 residues. The germline V gene encodes CDR1 LNHDA and CDR2 SQIVND (reference sequence). CDR3 in amino acids: CASSYEDTQYF. CDR3 DNA sequence: TGTGCCAGTAGTTACGAGGATACGCAGTATTTT.

V gene TRBV4-2 combines with J gene TRBJ2-3; D remains ambiguous. V was trimmed by 0 bases and J by 2 bases, leaving 9 bases between them. This CDR3 is built from 15 residues. Germline CDR1 is LGHNA and CDR2 is YNFKEQ. CDR3 sequence: CASSQDLADTDTQYF. CDR3 nucleotide sequence: TGTGCCAGCAGCCAAGATCTGGCTGACACAGATACGCAGTATTTT.

The chain employs TRBV6-5 and TRBJ1-5, with 7 bases matching TRBD1. The CDR3 loop spans 15 amino acids. After removal of 3 bases from V and 3 bases from J, the junction contained 5 bases not matched to a gene. Germline assignment: CDR1 MNHEY and CDR2 SVGAGI. The CDR3 nucleotides read TGTGCCAGCAGTTATTTAGGGGGCGACAATCAGCCCCAGCATTTT. Translated: CASSYLGGDNQPQHF.

The chain carries TRBV4-3 and TRBJ2-3, with 11 bases lining up with TRBD2. Germline loops: CDR1 LGHNA, CDR2 YSLEER. Trimming at V came to 4 bases and at J to 2 bases, leaving 8 bases not matched to a gene. There are 17 residues in the CDR3. For the CDR3, the DNA is TGCGCCAGCAGCCCCACCTTAGCGGGGGGGAACACAGATACGCAGTATTTT. Its protein product is CASSPTLAGGNTDTQYF.

This chain links TRBV10-1 with TRBJ1-4; 10 positions match TRBD1. Germline loops: CDR1 WNHNN, CDR2 SYGVQD (reference sequence). Germline trimming cut 6 bases from V and 4 bases from J; bases unmatched to any gene: 8. CDR3 length equals 16 residues. CDR3 loop: CASRTRDRGLNEKLFF. Here the CDR3 DNA reads TGCGCCAGCAGAACCCGGGACAGGGGCCTTAATGAAAAACTGTTTTTT.

The chain employs TRBV9 and TRBJ1-3; D possibly corresponds to TRBD1 (5 bases). There are 17 residues in the CDR3. In germline, CDR1 is SGDLS, CDR2 YYNGEE. Trimming removed 2 bases at V and 2 bases at J, with 17 bases between. CDR3 sequence: CASSVLLQAGPGNTIYF. The CDR3 DNA is TGTGCCAGCAGCGTCCTGCTACAGGCCGGGCCTGGAAACACCATATATTTT.

This chain uses TRBV5-6 with TRBJ2-7; TRBD2 agrees at 7 bases. Per the germline V gene, CDR1 is SGHDT and CDR2 is YYEEEE. The CDR3 contains 15 residues. The ends lost 0 bases at V and 3 bases at J; junction bases unmatched: 6. CDR3 sequence: CASSLGLGGYYEQYF. DNA of the CDR3: TGTGCCAGCAGCTTGGGGCTCGGGGGGTACTACGAGCAGTACTTC.

The rearrangement uses TRBV11-3 and TRBJ2-1; TRBD2 matches 12 bases. The CDR3 is 14 amino acids. Trimming cost V 5 bases and J 6 bases; bases outside gene matches: 2. Germline V gene lookup returns CDR1 SGHNT and CDR2 YENEEA. Here the CDR3 reads CASSPTSGGNEQFF. CDR3 coding DNA: TGTGCCAGCAGCCCGACTAGCGGGGGCAATGAGCAGTTCTTC.

The chain has TRBV7-2 and TRBJ1-3; D may be TRBD1 (6 bases). The germline CDR1 and CDR2 sequences are SGHTA and FQGNSA. Trimming cost V 2 bases and J 2 bases, with 7 bases left between them. The CDR3 loop spans 14 amino acids. CDR3 in DNA: TGTGCCAGCAGCTTAAACAGGGCTGGAAACACCATATATTTT. This gives the protein CASSLNRAGNTIYF.

The table lists this clone with a count of one. V and J are TRBV7-2 and TRBJ2-7; 7 bases are a match to TRBD1. Germline CDR1 SGHTA, CDR2 FQGNSA. This CDR3 contains 13 residues. V trimming: 1 base; J trimming: 7 bases; junction bases outside the gene matches: 4. CDR3 coding DNA: TGTGCCAGCAGCTTAGGACAGGGTCGGGAGCAGTACTTC. Its translation is CASSLGQGREQYF.

The chain has TRBV6-6 and TRBJ2-3; TRBD2 matches at 7 bases. The V and J ends lost 3 bases and 5 bases, in that order; junction bases with no gene match: 11. This CDR3 region has 16 residues. Per the germline V gene, CDR1 is MNHNY and CDR2 is SVGAGI (reference sequence). The CDR3 sequence: CASSYAMGGRGDTQYF. For the CDR3, the DNA is TGTGCCAGCAGTTATGCAATGGGGGGGAGGGGAGATACGCAGTATTTT.

The gene calls are TRBV6-5 and TRBJ2-3, with 11 bases matching TRBD2. The germline V gene has CDR1 MNHEY and CDR2 SVGAGI. The CDR3 loop spans 15 amino acids. The trim removed 5 bases at V and 4 bases at J, leaving 5 bases unmatched. The CDR3: CASSLTSGDADTQYF. CDR3 in DNA: TGTGCCAGCAGTCTGACTAGCGGGGACGCAGATACGCAGTATTTT.

The gene calls are TRBV6-5 and TRBJ1-1, with D perhaps matching TRBD1 (6 bases). V lost 6 bases and J 1 base, leaving 9 bases between the germline ends. This CDR3 has 13 amino acids. CDR1 is MNHEY, CDR2 SVGAGI, per germline. The CDR3 reads CASSQGGNTEAFF. CDR3 DNA sequence: TGTGCCAGCAGCCAAGGGGGGAACACTGAAGCTTTCTTT.

The chain recombines TRBV5-1 with TRBJ2-5; TRBD2 matches 7 bases. J lost 4 bases, V lost 3 bases, and 3 bases had no gene match. Germline V CDR1 and CDR2: SGHRS, YFSETQ. CDR3 size: 13 residues. In nucleotides, the CDR3 is TGCGCCAGCAGCTCTGGGGGGGTAGAGACCCAGTACTTC. This codes for CASSSGGVETQYF.

V is TRBV11-3 and J is TRBJ2-1; 9 bases are a match to TRBD1. Germline values: CDR1 SGHNT, CDR2 YENEEA. The CDR3 is made up of 16 amino acids. V shed 1 base and J 8 bases; nucleotides not matched to a gene: 9. CDR3 sequence reads: CASSLGDRVKGDEQFF. The CDR3, as DNA: TGTGCCAGCAGCTTAGGGGACAGGGTGAAAGGCGATGAGCAGTTCTTC.

For the CDR3, the DNA is TGTGCCAGCACTCTCGACAGGGGTACCTACGAGCAGTACTTC. Encoded protein: CASTLDRGTYEQYF. The gene calls are TRBV6-1 and TRBJ2-7; 8 bases line up with TRBD1. Per germline, CDR1 MNHNS and CDR2 SASEGT. The CDR3 loop spans 14 amino acids. The V gene end was trimmed by 7 bases and the J gene end by 2 bases; junction bases not matched to a gene: 7.

The chain recombines TRBV5-6 with TRBJ1-1, with TRBD1 matching over 8 bases. The CDR3 totals 17 residues. V shed 5 bases and J 1 base; nucleotides not matched to a gene: 13. Germline values: CDR1 SGHDT, CDR2 YYEEEE. The CDR3 region has the DNA TGTGCCAGCAGGACGCTCGGACAGGGTGGAGGGAACACTGAAGCTTTCTTT. Its protein product is CASRTLGQGGGNTEAFF.

J is TRBJ1-4 and V is TRBV7-2, with TRBD1 identical over 7 bases. Germline assignment: CDR1 SGHTA and CDR2 FQGNSA. The length of the CDR3 is 15 residues. Germline trimming cut 5 bases from V and 3 bases from J; bases unmatched to any gene: 6. CDR3 bases: TGTGCCAGCAGCCAAACAGGGGTAGCTAATGAAAAACTGTTTTTT. It is translated as CASSQTGVANEKLFF.